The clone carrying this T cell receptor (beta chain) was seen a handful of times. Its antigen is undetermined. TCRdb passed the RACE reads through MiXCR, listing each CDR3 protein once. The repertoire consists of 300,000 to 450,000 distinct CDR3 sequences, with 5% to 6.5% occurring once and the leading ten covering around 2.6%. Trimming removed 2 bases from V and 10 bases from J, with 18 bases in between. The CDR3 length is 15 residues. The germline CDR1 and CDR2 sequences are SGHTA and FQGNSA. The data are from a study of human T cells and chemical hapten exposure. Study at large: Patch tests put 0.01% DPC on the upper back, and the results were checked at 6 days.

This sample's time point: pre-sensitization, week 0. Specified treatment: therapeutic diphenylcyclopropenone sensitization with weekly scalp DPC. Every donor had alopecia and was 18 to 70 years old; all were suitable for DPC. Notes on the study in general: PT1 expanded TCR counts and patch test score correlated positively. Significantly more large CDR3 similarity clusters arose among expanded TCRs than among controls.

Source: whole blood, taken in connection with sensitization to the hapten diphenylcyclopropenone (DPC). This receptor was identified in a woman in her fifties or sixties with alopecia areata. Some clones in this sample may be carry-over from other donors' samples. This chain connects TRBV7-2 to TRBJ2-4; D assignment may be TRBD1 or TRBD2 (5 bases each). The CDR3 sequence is CASSLPGRLSEIQYF. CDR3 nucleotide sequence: TGTGCCAGCAGCTTACCGGGGCGACTCAGCGAGATTCAGTACTTC.